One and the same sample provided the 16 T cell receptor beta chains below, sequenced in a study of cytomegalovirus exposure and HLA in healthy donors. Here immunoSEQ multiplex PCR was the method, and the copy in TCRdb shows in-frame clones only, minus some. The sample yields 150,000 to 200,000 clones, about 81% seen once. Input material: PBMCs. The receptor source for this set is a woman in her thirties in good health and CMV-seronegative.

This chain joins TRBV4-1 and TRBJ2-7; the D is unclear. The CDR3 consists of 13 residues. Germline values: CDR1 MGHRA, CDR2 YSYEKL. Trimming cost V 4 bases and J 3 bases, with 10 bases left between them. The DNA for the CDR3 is TGCGCCAGCAGCCTGCAGGTCGGCTACGAGCAGTACTTC. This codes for CASSLQVGYEQYF.

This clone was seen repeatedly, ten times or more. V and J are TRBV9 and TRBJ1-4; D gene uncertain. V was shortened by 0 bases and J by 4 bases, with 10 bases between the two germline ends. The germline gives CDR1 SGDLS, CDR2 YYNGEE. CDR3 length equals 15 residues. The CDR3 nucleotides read TGTGCCAGCAGCGTAGGGTCCCTAGTTAATGAAAAACTGTTTTTT. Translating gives CASSVGSLVNEKLFF. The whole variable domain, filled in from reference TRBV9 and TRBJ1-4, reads DSGVTQTPKHLITATGQRVTLRCSPRSGDLSVYWYQQSLDQGLQFLIQYYNGEERAKGNILERFSAQQFPDLHSELNLSSLELGDSALYFCASSVGSLVNEKLFFGSGTQLSVL.

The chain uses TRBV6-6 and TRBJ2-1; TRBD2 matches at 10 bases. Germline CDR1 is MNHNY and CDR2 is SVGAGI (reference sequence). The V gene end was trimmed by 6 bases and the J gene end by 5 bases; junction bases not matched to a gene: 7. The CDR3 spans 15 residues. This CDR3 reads CASSRSGRTNNEQFF. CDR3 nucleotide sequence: TGTGCCAGCAGCCGTAGCGGGAGGACCAACAATGAGCAGTTCTTC.

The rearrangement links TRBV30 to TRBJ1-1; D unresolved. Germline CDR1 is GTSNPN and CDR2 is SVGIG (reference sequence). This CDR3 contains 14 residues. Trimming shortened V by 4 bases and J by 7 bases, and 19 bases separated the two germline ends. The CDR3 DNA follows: TGTGCCTGGATTAGGCTGGCACGGACTAATGAAGCTTTCTTT. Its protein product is CAWIRLARTNEAFF.

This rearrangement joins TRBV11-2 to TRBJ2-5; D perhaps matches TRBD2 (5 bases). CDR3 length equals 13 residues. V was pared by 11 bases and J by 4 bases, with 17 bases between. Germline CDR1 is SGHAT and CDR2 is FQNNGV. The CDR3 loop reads CASSRAHGETQYF. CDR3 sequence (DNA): TGTGCCTCTTCGAGGGCACACGGAGAGACCCAGTACTTC.

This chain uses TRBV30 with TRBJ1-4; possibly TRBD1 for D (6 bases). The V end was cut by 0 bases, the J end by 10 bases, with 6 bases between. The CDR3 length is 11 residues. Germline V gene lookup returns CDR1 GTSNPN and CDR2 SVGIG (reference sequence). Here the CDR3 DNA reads TGTGCCTGGAGTGTAGGGGGAAAACTGTTTTTT. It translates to CAWSVGGKLFF. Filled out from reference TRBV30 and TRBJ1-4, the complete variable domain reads SQTIHQWPATLVQPVGSPLSLECTVEGTSNPNLYWYRQAAGRGLQLLFYSVGIGQISSEVPQNLSASRPQDRQFILSSKKLLLSDSGFYLCAWSVGGKLFFGSGTQLSVL.

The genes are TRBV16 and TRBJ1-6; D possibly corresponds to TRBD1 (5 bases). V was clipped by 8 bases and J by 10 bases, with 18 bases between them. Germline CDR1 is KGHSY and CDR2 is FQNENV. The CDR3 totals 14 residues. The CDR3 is CASGSANRPSPLHF. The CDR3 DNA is TGTGCCAGCGGATCTGCTAACAGGCCCTCACCCCTCCACTTT.

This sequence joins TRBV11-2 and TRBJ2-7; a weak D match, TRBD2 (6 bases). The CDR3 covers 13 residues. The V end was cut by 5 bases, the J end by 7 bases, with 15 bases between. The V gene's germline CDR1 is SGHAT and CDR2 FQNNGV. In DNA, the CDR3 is TGTGCCAGCAGCCGCAGACTAGGCGCGGAGCAGTACTTC. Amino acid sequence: CASSRRLGAEQYF.

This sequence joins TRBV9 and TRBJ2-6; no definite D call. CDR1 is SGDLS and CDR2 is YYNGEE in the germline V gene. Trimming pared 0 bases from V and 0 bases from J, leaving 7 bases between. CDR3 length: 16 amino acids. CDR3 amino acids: CASSVAVVSGANVLTF. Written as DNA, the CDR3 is TGTGCCAGCAGCGTAGCTGTAGTCTCTGGGGCCAACGTCCTGACTTTC.

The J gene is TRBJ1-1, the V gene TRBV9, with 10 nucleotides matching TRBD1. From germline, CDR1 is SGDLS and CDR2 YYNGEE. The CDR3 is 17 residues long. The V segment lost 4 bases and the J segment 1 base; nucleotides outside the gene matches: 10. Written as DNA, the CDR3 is TGTGCCAGCAGCCCCGGGGACAGGGGTTTTGGGAACACTGAAGCTTTCTTT. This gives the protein CASSPGDRGFGNTEAFF.

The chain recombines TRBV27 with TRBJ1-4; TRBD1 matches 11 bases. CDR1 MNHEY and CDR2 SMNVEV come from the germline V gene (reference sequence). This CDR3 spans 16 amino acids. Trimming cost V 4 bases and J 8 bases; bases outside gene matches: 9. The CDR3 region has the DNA TGTGCCAGCAGTTCCGTCCCGGGACAGGGGGAAGAAAAACTGTTTTTT. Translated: CASSSVPGQGEEKLFF.

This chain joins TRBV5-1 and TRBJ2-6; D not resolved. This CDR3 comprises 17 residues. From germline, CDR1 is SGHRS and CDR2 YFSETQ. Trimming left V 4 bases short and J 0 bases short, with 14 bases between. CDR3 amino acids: CASSPRSSGSGANVLTF. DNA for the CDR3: TGCGCCAGCAGCCCGCGCAGTTCGGGCTCTGGGGCCAACGTCCTGACTTTC.

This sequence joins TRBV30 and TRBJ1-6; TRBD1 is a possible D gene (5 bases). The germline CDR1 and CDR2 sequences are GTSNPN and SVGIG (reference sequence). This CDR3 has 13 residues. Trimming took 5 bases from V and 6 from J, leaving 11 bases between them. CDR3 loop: CAWRLQVNSPLHF. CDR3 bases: TGTGCCTGGCGGTTACAGGTTAATTCACCCCTCCACTTT.

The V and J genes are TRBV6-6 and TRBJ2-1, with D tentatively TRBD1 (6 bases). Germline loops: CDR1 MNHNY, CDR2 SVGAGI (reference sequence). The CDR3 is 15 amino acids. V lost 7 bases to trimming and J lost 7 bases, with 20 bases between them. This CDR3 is CASNQLAGGGNEQFF. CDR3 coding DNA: TGTGCCAGCAACCAACTGGCTGGGGGCGGGAATGAGCAGTTCTTC.

The CDR3 bases are TGTGCCAGTAGTACCCACAGAATTTCACCCCTCCACTTT. Its protein is CASSTHRISPLHF. This chain connects TRBV19 to TRBJ1-6, with no clear D. The CDR3 extends over 13 amino acids. The germline V gene has CDR1 LNHDA and CDR2 SQIVND (reference sequence). V was clipped by 4 bases and J by 9 bases, with 10 bases between them.

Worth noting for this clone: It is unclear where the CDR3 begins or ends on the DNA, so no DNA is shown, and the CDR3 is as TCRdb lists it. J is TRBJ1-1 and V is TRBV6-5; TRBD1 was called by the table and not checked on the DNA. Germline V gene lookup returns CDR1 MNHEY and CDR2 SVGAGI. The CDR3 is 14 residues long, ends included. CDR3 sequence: CASSSSDRNTEAFF.